A selection of T cell receptor beta chains follows, all from one sample in a study of blood T cell repertoires in COVID-19. TCRdb's copy holds only in-frame clones and misses some; the assay was immunoSEQ multiplex PCR. The sample consists of roughly 58,000 clones, about three quarters of them appearing once. The material sequenced was peripheral blood. The receptors come from a man aged 50-59 years with active or convalescent COVID-19. Each CDR3 is given with its conserved first and last residue. Each record gives: J gene, D gene, V gene, clone size, CDR3 DNA, CDR3 protein. D genes are given only for firm matches. The size entry is marked missing in some rows and otherwise reads once, few, many or a size class.

TRBJ2-1 . TRBV11-2 . TGTGCCAGCAGCTTAACGGGTAGTTCCTACAATGAGCAGTTCTTC CASSLTGSSYNEQFF
TRBJ2-7 TRBD1 TRBV29-1 . TGCAGCGTTGGACCGGGACAGGGGGTTCGCGAGCAGTACTTC CSVGPGQGVREQYF
TRBJ2-7 TRBD1 TRBV5-4 once TGTGCCAGCAGCTTGGAGGGGGCAAGCGAGCAGTACTTC CASSLEGASEQYF
TRBJ1-5 TRBD1 TRBV27 . TGTGCCTCAGGGGGAGACAATCAGCCCCAGCATTTT CASGGDNQPQHF
TRBJ2-3 . TRBV9 once TGTGCCAGCAGCGTAACTGGACACAGCACAGATACGCAGTATTTT CASSVTGHSTDTQYF
TRBJ1-1 . TRBV9 . TGTGCCAGCAGCGTATACGGAGCGGCCACTGAAGCTTTCTTT CASSVYGAATEAFF
TRBJ2-5 TRBD2 TRBV5-4 . TGTGCCAGCAGCTTGAAGGGTAGTTCCAGCGGGGGGGGCTCGGAGACCCAGTACTTC CASSLKGSSSGGGSETQYF
TRBJ2-5 . TRBV3-1/TRBV3-2 . TGTGCCAGCAGCTCCCGGGACACCCAAGGCGAGACCCAGTACTTC CASSSRDTQGETQYF
TRBJ2-7 TRBD2 TRBV5-1 few TGCGCCAGCAGCTTGGAGTTGCGGGAGTTCGACGAGCAGTACTTC CASSLELREFDEQYF
TRBJ2-2 . TRBV11-3 . TGTGCCAGCAGCTTAGGATCCAGGAACACCGGGGAGCTGTTTTTT CASSLGSRNTGELFF
TRBJ2-1 TRBD2 TRBV13 few TGTGCCAGCAGCCCGAAAGGGACTAGCGAGCAGTTCTTC CASSPKGTSEQFF
TRBJ2-1 . TRBV2 . TGTGCCAAGCATACAGGTGACTCCTACAATGAGCAGTTCTTC CAKHTGDSYNEQFF
TRBJ1-1 . TRBV12-3/TRBV12-4 . TGTGCCAGCAGATCTATGAACACTGAAGCTTTCTTT CASRSMNTEAFF
TRBJ2-6 TRBD1 TRBV18 . TGTGCCAGCTCCCCGACAGGGGGCTCTGGGGCCAACGTCCTGACTTTC CASSPTGGSGANVLTF
TRBJ2-1 TRBD2 TRBV29-1 . TGCAGCGTACGAATGGGCGGGGGAGGCAATGAGCAGTTCTTC CSVRMGGGGNEQFF
TRBJ2-5 . TRBV18 once TGTGCCAGCTCACCAGGAGGGCAAGAGACCCAGTACTTC CASSPGGQETQYF
TRBJ1-2 . TRBV10-2 once TGCGCCAGCAGTGAGACAGCAAACTATGGCTACACCTTC CASSETANYGYTF
TRBJ2-1 TRBD2 TRBV9 . TGTGCCAGCAGCGTAGCTATCGGGGGGTATGATGAGCAGTTCTTC CASSVAIGGYDEQFF
TRBJ1-6 TRBD1 TRBV28 . TGTGCCAGCAGTCTCACCAGGGGGATTGATTCACCCCTCCACTTT CASSLTRGIDSPLHF
TRBJ2-7 . TRBV23-1 . TGCGCCAGCAGGAGTCAGGGGTTTATCTCCTACGAGCAGTACTTC CASRSQGFISYEQYF
TRBJ2-1 . TRBV15 once TGTGCCACCAGCAGAGATTTGGGTAGCGGAGGGGTGGAGCAGTTCTTC CATSRDLGSGGVEQFF
TRBJ1-1 . TRBV27 . TGTGCCAGCAGACCCGGCGGGAACACTGAAGCTTTCTTT CASRPGGNTEAFF
TRBJ2-7 TRBD1 TRBV4-2 . TGTGCCAGCAGCCAGGACAGGGGATTTAGCCGCGAGCAGTACTTC CASSQDRGFSREQYF
TRBJ2-7 . TRBV30 . TGTGCCTGGAGCGGGGACATCGACGAGCAGTACTTC CAWSGDIDEQYF
TRBJ2-5 TRBD2 TRBV7-9 few TGTGCCAGCAGCCCAAGGACTAGCGGGGTTCAAGAGACCCAGTACTTC CASSPRTSGVQETQYF
TRBJ2-7 . TRBV6-6 few TGTGCCAGCGGATTACGGGGTCTCGACGAGCAGTACTTC CASGLRGLDEQYF
TRBJ1-2 TRBD1 TRBV7-9 . TGTGCCAGCAGCCAAGGGACAGACTATGGCTACACCTTC CASSQGTDYGYTF
TRBJ1-2 . TRBV4-1 . TGCGCCAGCAGCCAAGTCCGGGCAGGGCTCTATGGCTACACCTTC CASSQVRAGLYGYTF
TRBJ1-5 . TRBV4-2 . TGTGCCAGCAGCCAAGATCAACAAGGCGGCGGTGGGCCCCAGCATTTT CASSQDQQGGGGPQHF
TRBJ1-1 . TRBV14 few TGTGCCAGCAGCCGCTCCCTAAACAGGGAGAACACTGAAGCTTTCTTT CASSRSLNRENTEAFF
TRBJ2-1 . TRBV11-1 few TGTGCCAGCAGCTTAGCGGGAGGCCCCTACAATGAGCAGTTCTTC CASSLAGGPYNEQFF